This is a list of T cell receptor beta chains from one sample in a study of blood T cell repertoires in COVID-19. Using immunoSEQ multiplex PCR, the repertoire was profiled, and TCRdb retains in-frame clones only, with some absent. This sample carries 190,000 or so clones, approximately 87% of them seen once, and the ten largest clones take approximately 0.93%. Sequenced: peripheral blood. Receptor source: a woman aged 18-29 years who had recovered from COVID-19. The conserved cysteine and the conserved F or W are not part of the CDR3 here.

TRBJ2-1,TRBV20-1,SAGTNEQF
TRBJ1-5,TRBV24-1,ATSAQGIHQPQH
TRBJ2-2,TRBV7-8,ASRRRSVGARDTGELF
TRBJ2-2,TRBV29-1,SVEEPWTSGRLGDTGELF
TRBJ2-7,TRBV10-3,AITTSGGSHEQY
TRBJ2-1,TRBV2,ASSLGWGGQQF
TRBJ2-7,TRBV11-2,ASSDPSGGIYEQY
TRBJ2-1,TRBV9,ASSPPWSSYNEQF
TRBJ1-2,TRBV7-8,ASSPPGGGYT
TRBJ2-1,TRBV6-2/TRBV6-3,ASSKMDYEQF
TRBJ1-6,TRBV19,ASRRQGVNSPLH
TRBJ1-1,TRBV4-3,ASSQGDRGQTEAF
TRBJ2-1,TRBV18,ASSPPAGRNYNEQF
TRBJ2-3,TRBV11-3,ASSSHLTGSTDTQY
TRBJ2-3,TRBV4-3,ASSQASGGYTDTQY
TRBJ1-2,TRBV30,AWRERTVANYGYT
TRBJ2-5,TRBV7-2,ASSLGPAGGQETQY
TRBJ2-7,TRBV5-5,ASSFIFTSGGAYEQY
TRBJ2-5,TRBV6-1,ASSEAGTDQETQY
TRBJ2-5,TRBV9,ASTPAPAGRETQY
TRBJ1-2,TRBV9,ASSVSVNYGYT
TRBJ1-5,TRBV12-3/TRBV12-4,ATTGGLNQPQH
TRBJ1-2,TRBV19,ASIPPGGLKDGYT
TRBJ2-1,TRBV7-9,ASSSLRPGQVNEQF
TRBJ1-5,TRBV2,ASSDDRGIGNQPQH
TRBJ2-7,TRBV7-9,ASTTLGSYEQY
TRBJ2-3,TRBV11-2,ASSLGFGQDTDTQY
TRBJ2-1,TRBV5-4,ASSRTSGGADEQF
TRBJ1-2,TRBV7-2,ASSPEPGIYGYT
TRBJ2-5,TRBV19,ASRVGGASETQY
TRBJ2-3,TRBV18,ASSPSSGASTDTQY
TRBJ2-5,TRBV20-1,SASNSLAVIKETQY
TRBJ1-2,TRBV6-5,ASSPNKQGGSGYT
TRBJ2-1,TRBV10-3,AANRDRANEQF
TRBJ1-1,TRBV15,ATSREGQRNTEAF
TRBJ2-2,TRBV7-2,ASSSFGGRVTGELF
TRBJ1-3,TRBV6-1,ASSDPGQGSGNTIY
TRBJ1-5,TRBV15,ATSRSTGGNQPQH
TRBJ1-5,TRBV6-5,ASSYGPNQPQH
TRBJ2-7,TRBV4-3,ASSRGTSGGTYEQY
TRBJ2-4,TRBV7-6,ASSTRQGAKNIQY